This TCR beta chain was sequenced in a study of OX40 agonist ivuxolimab in advanced cancers. Notes on the study in general: More expanded clones were seen, on average, in CD8+ T cells than in CD4+. Low normalized T-cell clonal expansion was additionally recorded for some nonresponders.

Patients with autoimmune history or systemic immunosuppression were excluded. The CDR3 has 14 amino acids. Germline V gene lookup returns CDR1 SGHKS and CDR2 YYEKEE (reference sequence). Trimming took 0 bases from V and 3 from J, leaving 8 bases between them. TCRdb keeps only in-frame clones here, not all; method: immunoSEQ multiplex PCR. The sample lists around 80,000 clones, around nine tenths occurring once. With regard to this clone: As yet, its antigen is unknown. Other DNA sequences in this specimen translate into the identical CDR3.

The sequence came from an adult with an advanced solid tumor such as melanoma, head and neck, liver or kidney cancer. This chain links TRBV5-5 with TRBJ2-3; D remains unclear. The material sequenced was CD4+ or CD8+ T cells sorted from blood, taken in a trial of the OX40 agonist ivuxolimab. The CDR3 reads CASSLGPGTDTQYF. The CDR3 DNA follows: TGTGCCAGCAGCTTGGGCCCGGGTACAGATACGCAGTATTTT.